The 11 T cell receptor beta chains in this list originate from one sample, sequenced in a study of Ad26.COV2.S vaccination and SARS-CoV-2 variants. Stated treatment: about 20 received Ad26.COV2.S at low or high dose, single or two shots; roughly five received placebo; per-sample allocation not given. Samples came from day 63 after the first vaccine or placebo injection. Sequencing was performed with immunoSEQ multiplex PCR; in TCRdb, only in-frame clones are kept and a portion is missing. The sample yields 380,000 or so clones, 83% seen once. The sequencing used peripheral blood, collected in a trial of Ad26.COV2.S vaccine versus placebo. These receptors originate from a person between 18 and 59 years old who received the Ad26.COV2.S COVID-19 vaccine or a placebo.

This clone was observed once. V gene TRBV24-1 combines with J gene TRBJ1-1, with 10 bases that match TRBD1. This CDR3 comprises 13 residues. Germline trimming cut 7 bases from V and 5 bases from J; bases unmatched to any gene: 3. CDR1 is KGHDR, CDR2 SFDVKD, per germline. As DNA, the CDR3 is TGTGCCACCAGAGACAGGGGGCAAACTGAAGCTTTCTTT. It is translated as CATRDRGQTEAFF.

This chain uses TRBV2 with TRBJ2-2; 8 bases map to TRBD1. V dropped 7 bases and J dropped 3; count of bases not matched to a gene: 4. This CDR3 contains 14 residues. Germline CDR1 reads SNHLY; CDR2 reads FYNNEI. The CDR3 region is CASTQQGDTGELFF. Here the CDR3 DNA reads TGTGCCAGCACACAACAGGGGGACACCGGGGAGCTGTTTTTT.

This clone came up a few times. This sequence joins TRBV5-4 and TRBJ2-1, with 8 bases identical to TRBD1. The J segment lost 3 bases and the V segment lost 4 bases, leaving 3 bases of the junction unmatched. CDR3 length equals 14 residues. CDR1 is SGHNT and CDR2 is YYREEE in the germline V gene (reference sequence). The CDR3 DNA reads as TGTGCCAGCAGCCGGACAGGGATCTACAATGAGCAGTTCTTC. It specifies CASSRTGIYNEQFF.

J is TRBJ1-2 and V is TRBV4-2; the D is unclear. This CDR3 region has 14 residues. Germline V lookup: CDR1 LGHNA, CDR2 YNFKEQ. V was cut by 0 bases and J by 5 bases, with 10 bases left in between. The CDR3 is CASSQDPGGYGYTF. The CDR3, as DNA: TGTGCCAGCAGCCAAGACCCTGGAGGTTATGGCTACACCTTC.

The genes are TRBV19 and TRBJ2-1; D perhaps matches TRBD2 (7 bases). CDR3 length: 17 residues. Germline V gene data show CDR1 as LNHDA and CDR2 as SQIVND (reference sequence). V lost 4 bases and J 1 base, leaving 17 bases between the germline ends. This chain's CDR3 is CASSTGGSGESYNEQFF. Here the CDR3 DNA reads TGTGCCAGTAGTACCGGGGGGTCAGGGGAGTCCTACAATGAGCAGTTCTTC.

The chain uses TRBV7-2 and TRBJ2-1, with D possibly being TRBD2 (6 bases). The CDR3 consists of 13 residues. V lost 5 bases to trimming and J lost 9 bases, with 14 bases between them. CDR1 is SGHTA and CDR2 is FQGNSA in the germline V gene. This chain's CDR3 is CASSIRLDGEQFF. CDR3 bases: TGTGCCAGCAGCATAAGACTAGACGGTGAGCAGTTCTTC.

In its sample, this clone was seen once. The CDR3 bases are TGTGCCAGCAGCTTCGGGACAGGGCTTGGTGAGACCCAGTACTTC. It codes for CASSFGTGLGETQYF. The chain employs TRBV5-5 and TRBJ2-5; 9 nucleotides agree with TRBD1. Germline CDR1 SGHKS, CDR2 YYEKEE (reference sequence). This CDR3 region has 15 residues. V lost 2 bases and J lost 5; bases outside the gene matches: 7. Full variable domain (missing parts from reference TRBV5-5 and TRBJ2-5): DAGVTQSPTHLIKTRGQQVTLRCSPISGHKSVSWYQQVLGQGPQFIFQYYEKEERGRGNFPDRFSARQFPNYSSELNVNALLLGDSALYLCASSFGTGLGETQYFGPGTRLLVL.

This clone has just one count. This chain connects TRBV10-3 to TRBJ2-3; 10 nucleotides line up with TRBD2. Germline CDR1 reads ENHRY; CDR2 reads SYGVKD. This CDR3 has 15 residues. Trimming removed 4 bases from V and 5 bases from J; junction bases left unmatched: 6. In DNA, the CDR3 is TGTGCCATCAGTGGAGCGGGGGGGCTGAAAGATACGCAGTATTTT. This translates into CAISGAGGLKDTQYF.

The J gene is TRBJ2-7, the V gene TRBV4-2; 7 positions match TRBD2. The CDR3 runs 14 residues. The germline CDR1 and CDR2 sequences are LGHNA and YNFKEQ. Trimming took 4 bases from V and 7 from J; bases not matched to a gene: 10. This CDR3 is CASSLRGGTGEQYF. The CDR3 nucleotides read TGTGCCAGCAGCCTAAGGGGAGGGACGGGGGAGCAGTACTTC.

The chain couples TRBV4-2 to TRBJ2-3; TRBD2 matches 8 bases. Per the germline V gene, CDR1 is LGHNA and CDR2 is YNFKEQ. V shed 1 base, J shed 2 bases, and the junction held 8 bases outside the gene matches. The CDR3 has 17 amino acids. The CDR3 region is CASSQAPAGAFTDTQYF. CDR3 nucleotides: TGTGCCAGCAGCCAAGCCCCAGCGGGAGCCTTCACAGATACGCAGTATTTT.

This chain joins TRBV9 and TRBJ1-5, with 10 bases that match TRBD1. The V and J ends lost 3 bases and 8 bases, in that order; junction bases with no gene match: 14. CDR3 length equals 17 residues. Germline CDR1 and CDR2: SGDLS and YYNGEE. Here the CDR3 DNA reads TGTGCCAGCAGCGCCGGACGGCCGGGACAGGGGAGGGAGCCCCAGCATTTT. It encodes CASSAGRPGQGREPQHF.